This T cell receptor (beta chain) comes out of a study of shared T cell receptors in the human thymus. Repertoires were generated with immunoSEQ multiplex PCR, while TCRdb's copy carries only in-frame clones and drops some. The sample has roughly 700,000 clones; around nine tenths are singletons. CDR3 length: 15 amino acids. Germline V gene data show CDR1 as SGHVS and CDR2 as FNYEAQ. V was clipped by 0 bases and J by 0 bases, with 9 bases between them. The sample also formed part of further work on human thymus T cells.

Material: thymocytes. The V and J genes are TRBV7-6 and TRBJ2-7, with D possibly being TRBD1 (6 bases). This receptor was obtained from a boy younger than two with a congenital heart defect. The chain's CDR3 is CASSLARGPSYEQYF. The CDR3 DNA reads TGTGCCAGCAGCTTAGCCAGGGGACCCTCCTACGAGCAGTACTTC.